These 21 T cell receptor beta chains were all obtained from the same sample, sequenced in a study of CD8+CD57+ T cells in acquired aplastic anemia. Template material for TCR beta VDJ and CDR3 profiling consisted of genomic DNA. TCRdb used MiXCR to reprocess the reads, holding one entry per CDR3 protein. The sample has 150,000 to 200,000 distinct CDR3 sequences, less than 50% seen once. Patients chosen for sequencing had shown CD8+CD57+ cell expansion by flow cytometry. The specimen was sorted CD4+, CD8+, or CD8+CD57+ T cells (not recorded which) from PBMCs. These TCRs come from a human donor with aplastic anemia.

The chain combines TRBV12-5 with TRBJ1-1, with unresolved D. CDR3 size: 15 residues. Germline loops: CDR1 LGHNT, CDR2 FRNRAP. Trimming cost V 3 bases and J 4 bases, with 15 bases left between them. CDR3 sequence reads: CASGFVFWGTTEAFF. The CDR3, as DNA: TGTGCTAGTGGTTTTGTCTTCTGGGGAACCACTGAAGCTTTCTTT.

The chain links TRBV7-9 to TRBJ1-5; D might be TRBD1 (6 bases). V was pared by 6 bases and J by 6 bases, with 12 bases between. Germline V gene lookup returns CDR1 SEHNR and CDR2 FQNEAQ (reference sequence). This CDR3 is built from 13 residues. The CDR3: CASSTIQGQPQHF. DNA of the CDR3: TGTGCCAGCAGTACCATACAGGGTCAGCCCCAGCATTTT.

In DNA form, the CDR3 reads TGTGCCACCAGTGATTTGAAGGGGGACAGTGTCAAGACCCAGTACTTC. It specifies CATSDLKGDSVKTQYF. The genes are TRBV24-1 and TRBJ2-5, with 7 bases aligning to TRBD1. V dropped 0 bases and J dropped 6; count of bases not matched to a gene: 9. Germline V gene sequence: CDR1 KGHDR, CDR2 SFDVKD. There are 16 residues in the CDR3.

V and J are TRBV2 and TRBJ2-1; TRBD1 might be the D (6 bases). Germline CDR1 reads SNHLY; CDR2 reads FYNNEI. V lost 7 bases to trimming and J lost 10 bases, with 17 bases between them. The CDR3 is made up of 13 amino acids. CDR3 bases: TGTGCCAGCACCATGAGGGGGACAAACGAGCAGTTCTTC. Encoded protein: CASTMRGTNEQFF.

The table lists this clonotype with many counts. The J gene is TRBJ2-7, the V gene TRBV10-1; possibly TRBD2 for D (5 bases). Germline V gene data show CDR1 as WNHNN and CDR2 as SYGVQD (reference sequence). Trimming cost V 7 bases and J 3 bases, with 13 bases left between them. The CDR3 extends over 13 amino acids. DNA of the CDR3: TGCGCCAGCATTCGGGAACACAACTACGAGCAGTACTTC. Amino acid sequence: CASIREHNYEQYF.

The chain uses TRBV2 and TRBJ2-7; D gene ambiguous. Germline V gene lookup returns CDR1 SNHLY and CDR2 FYNNEI. The CDR3 length is 12 residues. Trimming took 6 bases from V and 2 from J, leaving 8 bases between them. CDR3 sequence reads: CASRTQPYEQYF. For the CDR3, the DNA is TGTGCCAGCAGGACTCAACCCTACGAGCAGTACTTC. Complete variable domain (other parts from reference TRBV2 and TRBJ2-7): EPEVTQTPSHQVTQMGQEVILRCVPISNHLYFYWYRQILGQKVEFLVSFYNNEISEKSEIFDDQFSVERPDGSNFTLKIRSTKLEDSAMYFCASRTQPYEQYFGPGTRLTVT.

The chain carries TRBV20-1 and TRBJ2-5; 9 bases agree with TRBD2. There are 14 residues in the CDR3. J gave up 7 bases and V 6 bases, and 12 bases lay outside the gene matches. From germline, CDR1 is DFQATT and CDR2 SNEGSKA (reference sequence). The DNA for the CDR3 is TGCAGTGCGATCCAGGCGGGGGGGCCTCGGACCCAGTACTTC. Translating it yields CSAIQAGGPRTQYF.

This clonotype was observed at least ten times. The chain employs TRBV5-8 and TRBJ2-7; 9 bases map to TRBD2. This CDR3 spans 16 amino acids. V lost 6 bases and J lost 4; bases outside the gene matches: 14. Germline loops: CDR1 SGHTS, CDR2 YDEGEE. The chain's CDR3 is CASTSIPAGGWYEQYF. Written as DNA, the CDR3 is TGTGCCAGCACCTCCATCCCTGCGGGAGGGTGGTACGAGCAGTACTTC.

The gene calls are TRBV10-2 and TRBJ1-6; a possible D gene is TRBD1 (6 bases). The CDR3 totals 19 residues. The germline V gene has CDR1 WSHSY and CDR2 SAAADI. V dropped 0 bases and J dropped 8 bases, with 23 bases sitting between them. The CDR3 reads CASSESSLLIGGPDSPLHF. In DNA, the CDR3 is TGCGCCAGCAGTGAGTCGAGCCTATTAATTGGGGGGCCGGATTCACCCCTCCACTTT.

This clonotype was observed many times. The chain recombines TRBV2 with TRBJ1-5, with D uncertain. This CDR3 spans 13 amino acids. The V end lost 7 bases, the J end lost 11 bases, and 18 bases lay between the germline ends. Per germline, CDR1 SNHLY and CDR2 FYNNEI. In DNA, the CDR3 is TGTGCCAGCAATTCGCGAGTCCGAGAGGCCCAGCATTTT. Protein: CASNSRVREAQHF.

The rearrangement joins TRBV19 to TRBJ2-1; possible D gene TRBD2, 6 bases. Germline CDR1 reads LNHDA; CDR2 reads SQIVND (reference sequence). The V end lost 5 bases, the J end lost 0 bases, and 11 bases lay between the germline ends. This CDR3 is built from 15 residues. The CDR3 region is CASSLAVSSYNEQFF. The CDR3 DNA is TGTGCCAGTAGTTTAGCGGTAAGCTCCTACAATGAGCAGTTCTTC. Full variable domain (missing parts from reference TRBV19 and TRBJ2-1): DGGITQSPKYLFRKEGQNVTLSCEQNLNHDAMYWYRQDPGQGLRLIYYSQIVNDFQKGDIAEGYSVSREKKESFPLTVTSAQKNPTAFYLCASSLAVSSYNEQFFGPGTRLTVL.

The count of this clonotype is one. The chain recombines TRBV20-1 with TRBJ2-7; 13 bases match TRBD2. V trimming: 5 bases; J trimming: 9 bases; junction bases outside the gene matches: 16. The CDR3 is 16 residues long. CDR1 is DFQATT and CDR2 is SNEGSKA in the germline V gene (reference sequence). The CDR3 bases are TGCAGTGCTCCTAACCCCGGGACTAGCGGGATTACGGCGCAGTACTTC. Translating it yields CSAPNPGTSGITAQYF.

The chain combines TRBV29-1 with TRBJ1-1, with 7 bases lining up with TRBD1. CDR1 SQVTM and CDR2 ANQGSEA come from the germline V gene. CDR3 length: 13 residues. Trimming at V came to 5 bases and at J to 5 bases, leaving 8 bases not matched to a gene. The chain's CDR3 is CSVCRGLRTEAFF. CDR3 coding DNA: TGCAGCGTTTGTAGGGGGCTGAGGACTGAAGCTTTCTTT.

As concerns this clonotype: A read error is possible here, since a much larger clone lies one base away. V usage is TRBV10-3 and J usage is TRBJ2-2; 11 bases align to TRBD2. J lost 3 bases, V lost 4 bases, and 7 bases had no gene match. The CDR3 runs 17 residues. Germline lookup yields CDR1 ENHRY and CDR2 SYGVKD. CDR3 DNA sequence: TGTGCCATCAGTGGGATTAGCGGGAGGGCCTACACCGGGGAGCTGTTTTTT. Its protein product is CAISGISGRAYTGELFF.

Many counts were recorded for this clonotype. The gene calls are TRBV5-1 and TRBJ2-5; D remains unclear. Trimming pared 0 bases from V and 3 bases from J, leaving 12 bases between. Germline CDR1 SGHRS, CDR2 YFSETQ. This CDR3 contains 15 residues. In DNA, the CDR3 is TGCGCCAGCAGCTTGGGAAGCAGGCACGAAGAGACCCAGTACTTC. Translated, it gives CASSLGSRHEETQYF.

To note about this clonotype: At one of its ends the junction is not consistent with the germline gene, which may arise from a read error. The chain employs TRBV2 and TRBJ1-1; TRBD1 matches 8 bases. Per the germline V gene, CDR1 is SNHLY and CDR2 is FYNNEI. The CDR3 runs to 15 residues. The CDR3 sequence is CASIGDRILGTEAFF. CDR3 sequence (DNA): TGTGCCAGCATCGGGGACAGGATTCTAGGCACTGAGGCTTTCTTT.

This clonotype was detected only a few times. The gene calls are TRBV7-9 and TRBJ1-3, with unresolved D. There are 15 residues in the CDR3. Trimming cost V 5 bases and J 1 base, with 12 bases left between them. Germline assignment: CDR1 SEHNR and CDR2 FQNEAQ (reference sequence). The CDR3 DNA reads as TGTGCCAGCAGCAAACCGGGCCTTTCTGGAAACACCATATATTTT. Protein sequence: CASSKPGLSGNTIYF.

This clonotype was found a few times. A much larger clone differs by one base, so this may be a read error. A read error is likely, as this CDR3 ends without the conserved phenylalanine or tryptophan. V is TRBV29-1 and J is TRBJ2-7; TRBD1 or TRBD2 may be the D gene (5 bases each). Germline V CDR1 and CDR2: SQVTM, ANQGSEA. V was pared by 0 bases and J by 5 bases, with 8 bases between. The CDR3 runs 12 residues. The CDR3 reads CSVEDGTHEQYS. As DNA, the CDR3 is TGCAGCGTTGAAGATGGGACCCACGAGCAGTACTCC.

The rearrangement uses TRBV20-1 and TRBJ2-1; 7 bases fit TRBD2. The germline V gene has CDR1 DFQATT and CDR2 SNEGSKA (reference sequence). CDR3 length: 15 amino acids. The CDR3 DNA is TGCAGCCCACTTTCGGTTCGGGCGGGAGCCCATGAGCAGTTCTTC. This encodes CSPLSVRAGAHEQFF.

About this clonotype: The germline gene is not matched at one end of the junction; a read error may be the cause. The rearrangement uses TRBV7-2 and TRBJ1-3, with unresolved D. The CDR3 runs 13 residues. Per the germline V gene, CDR1 is SGHTA and CDR2 is FQGNSA. CDR3: CASSPYSGNAIYF. CDR3 sequence (DNA): TGTGCCAGCAGCCCCTACTCTGGAAACGCCATATATTTT.

The V gene is TRBV7-9, the J gene TRBJ2-5; D is uncertain. V was clipped by 5 bases and J by 5 bases, with 12 bases between them. Germline V CDR1 and CDR2: SEHNR, FQNEAQ (reference sequence). The CDR3 is 13 residues long. This chain's CDR3 is CASSPWAVETQYF. The CDR3 bases are TGTGCCAGCAGCCCCTGGGCGGTGGAGACCCAGTACTTC.